This is a list of T cell receptor beta chains from one sample in a study of cytomegalovirus exposure and HLA in healthy donors. The repertoire was sequenced with immunoSEQ multiplex PCR; TCRdb's copy has only in-frame clones and lacks some. The sample lists 200,000 to 300,000 clones, 87% occurring once. The specimen was PBMCs. All receptors come from a man aged 18-30 years in good health and CMV-seropositive. CDR3s include the opening cysteine and the closing phenylalanine or tryptophan. Fields, in order: clone size, V gene, J gene, D gene, CDR3 protein, CDR3 DNA. D genes are given only for firm matches. Part of the rows lack a size; the others show once, few, many or a class for expanded clones.

clone size: .; V gene: TRBV19; J gene: TRBJ1-2; D gene: TRBD1; CDR3 protein: CASSIGQGDYGYTF; CDR3 DNA: TGTGCCAGTAGTATAGGACAGGGTGATTATGGCTACACCTTC
clone size: .; V gene: TRBV4-1; J gene: TRBJ2-7; D gene: .; CDR3 protein: CASSRGERPYEQYF; CDR3 DNA: TGCGCCAGCAGCCGGGGGGAGAGACCTTACGAGCAGTACTTC
clone size: .; V gene: TRBV30; J gene: TRBJ1-1; D gene: TRBD1; CDR3 protein: CAWLGQPNTEAFF; CDR3 DNA: TGTGCCTGGCTGGGACAGCCGAACACTGAAGCTTTCTTT
clone size: .; V gene: TRBV2; J gene: TRBJ2-3; D gene: .; CDR3 protein: CASSPRGPPADTQYF; CDR3 DNA: TGTGCCAGCAGTCCTCGGGGGCCCCCAGCAGATACGCAGTATTTT
clone size: .; V gene: TRBV28; J gene: TRBJ1-2; D gene: TRBD1; CDR3 protein: CASSRSVTGGLSGYTF; CDR3 DNA: TGTGCCAGCAGTCGATCCGTGACAGGGGGACTATCGGGCTACACCTTC
clone size: .; V gene: TRBV27; J gene: TRBJ2-1; D gene: .; CDR3 protein: CASSSGGNDIQFF; CDR3 DNA: TGTGCCAGCAGTTCGGGGGGCAACGACATTCAGTTCTTC
clone size: .; V gene: TRBV5-6; J gene: TRBJ1-4; D gene: .; CDR3 protein: CASSARTAKEKLFF; CDR3 DNA: TGTGCCAGCAGCGCCCGGACAGCTAAGGAAAAACTGTTTTTT
clone size: .; V gene: TRBV27; J gene: TRBJ2-7; D gene: .; CDR3 protein: CASSLSGSGWSYEQYF; CDR3 DNA: TGTGCCAGCAGTTTGTCGGGATCAGGGTGGTCCTACGAGCAGTACTTC
clone size: .; V gene: TRBV14; J gene: TRBJ2-1; D gene: .; CDR3 protein: CASSPWGTNEQFF; CDR3 DNA: TGTGCCAGCAGCCCTTGGGGGACCAATGAGCAGTTCTTC
clone size: .; V gene: TRBV7-8; J gene: TRBJ2-7; D gene: .; CDR3 protein: CASSPGSYEQYF; CDR3 DNA: TGTGCCAGCAGCCCCGGTTCTTACGAGCAGTACTTC
clone size: .; V gene: TRBV5-1; J gene: TRBJ1-2; D gene: .; CDR3 protein: CASSLRPDSNYGYTF; CDR3 DNA: TGCGCCAGCAGCCTGCGCCCGGACTCTAACTATGGCTACACCTTC
clone size: .; V gene: TRBV28; J gene: TRBJ2-7; D gene: .; CDR3 protein: CASSPLYRECYF; CDR3 DNA: TGTGCCAGCAGCCCCTTATACAGGGAATGTTACTTC
clone size: .; V gene: TRBV18; J gene: TRBJ2-3; D gene: .; CDR3 protein: CASSMTSRGTDTQYF; CDR3 DNA: TGTGCCAGCTCCATGACTAGCAGGGGTACAGATACGCAGTATTTT
clone size: few; V gene: TRBV5-1; J gene: TRBJ1-5; D gene: .; CDR3 protein: CASSLGDRNQPQHF; CDR3 DNA: TGCGCCAGCAGCTTGGGTGACCGTAATCAGCCCCAGCATTTT